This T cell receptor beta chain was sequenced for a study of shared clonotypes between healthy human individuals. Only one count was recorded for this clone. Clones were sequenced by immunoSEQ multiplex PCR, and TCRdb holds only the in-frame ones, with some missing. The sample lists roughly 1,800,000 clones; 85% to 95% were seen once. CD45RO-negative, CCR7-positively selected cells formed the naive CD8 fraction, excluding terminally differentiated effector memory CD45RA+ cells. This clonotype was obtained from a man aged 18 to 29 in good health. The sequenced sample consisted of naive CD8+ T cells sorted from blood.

Here the CDR3 DNA reads TGTGCTAGTGGGGAGGGGAGGACGGACTATGGCTACACCTTC. Its translation: CASGEGRTDYGYTF. The chain uses TRBV12-5 and TRBJ1-2; the D gene is possibly TRBD1 (5 bases). Germline V gene data show CDR1 as LGHNT and CDR2 as FRNRAP. CDR3 size: 14 residues. V was trimmed by 6 bases and J by 3 bases, leaving 14 bases between them.